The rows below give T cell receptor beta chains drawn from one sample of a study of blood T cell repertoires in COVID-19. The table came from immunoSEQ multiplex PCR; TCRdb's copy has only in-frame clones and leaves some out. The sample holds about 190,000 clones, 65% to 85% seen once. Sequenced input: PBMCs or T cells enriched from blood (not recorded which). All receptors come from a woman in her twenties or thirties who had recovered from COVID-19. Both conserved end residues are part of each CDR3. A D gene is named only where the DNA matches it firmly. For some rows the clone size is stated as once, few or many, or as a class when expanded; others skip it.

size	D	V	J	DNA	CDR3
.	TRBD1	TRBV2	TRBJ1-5	TGTGCCAGCAGTGGTCAGGGGGCTGGCAATCAGCCCCAGCATTTT	CASSGQGAGNQPQHF
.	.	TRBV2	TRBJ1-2	TGTGCCAGCAGTGAACGGTATGGCTACACCTTC	CASSERYGYTF
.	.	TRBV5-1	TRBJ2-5	TGCGCCAGCAAACGAGGGAACCAAGAGACCCAGTACTTC	CASKRGNQETQYF
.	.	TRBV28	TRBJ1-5	TGTGCCAGCAGTTTAGGTACGGGTAATCAGCCCCAGCATTTT	CASSLGTGNQPQHF
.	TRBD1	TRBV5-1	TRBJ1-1	TGCGCCAGCAGCTTTGGGACAGGGAACACTGAAGCTTTCTTT	CASSFGTGNTEAFF
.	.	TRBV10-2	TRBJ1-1	TGCGCCACCCAACAGGGGAACACTGAAGCTTTCTTT	CATQQGNTEAFF
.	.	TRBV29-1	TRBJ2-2	TGCAGCGTCTCGGGGCCAGGGGCTATCGGGGAGCTGTTTTTT	CSVSGPGAIGELFF
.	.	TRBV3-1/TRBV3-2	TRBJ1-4	TGTGCCAGCAGCCGCCAGTGGAGGGAAAAACTGTTTTTT	CASSRQWREKLFF
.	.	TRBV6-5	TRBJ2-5	TGTGCCAGCAGCAGGGGAGGGGAGACCCAGTACTTC	CASSRGGETQYF
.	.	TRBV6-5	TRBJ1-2	TGTGCCAGCAGTTACAAGGGGGAATATGGCTACACCTTC	CASSYKGEYGYTF
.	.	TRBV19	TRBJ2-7	TGTGCCAGTACCACCGGGTTGGGGGCGCAAGGTAGTCTCGAGCAGTACTTC	CASTTGLGAQGSLEQYF
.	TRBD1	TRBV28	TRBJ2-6	TGTGCCAGCAGAGTCGACAGGGACTCTGGGGCCAACGTCCTGACTTTC	CASRVDRDSGANVLTF
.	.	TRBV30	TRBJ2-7	TGTGCCTGGAGTGTAGGAGTCTACGAGCAGTACTTC	CAWSVGVYEQYF
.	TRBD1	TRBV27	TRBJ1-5	TGTGCCAGCAGTTTATCGAGGGGGCATGTCGGAAATCAGCCCCAGCATTTT	CASSLSRGHVGNQPQHF
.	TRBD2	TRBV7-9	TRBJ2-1	TGTGCCAGCAGCCAGAAGGCTAGCGGGAGCTCCTACAATGAGCAGTTCTTC	CASSQKASGSSYNEQFF
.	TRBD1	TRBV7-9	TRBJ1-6	TGTGCCAGCAGCACCCGGACAGGGAACTATAATTCACCCCTCCACTTT	CASSTRTGNYNSPLHF
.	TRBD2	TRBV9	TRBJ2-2	TGTGCCAGCAGCGTAGACGGGGGGGCCACCGGGGAGCTGTTTTTT	CASSVDGGATGELFF
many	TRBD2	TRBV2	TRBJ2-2	TGTGCCAGCACGGGACTAGCGCACACCGGGGAGCTGTTTTTT	CASTGLAHTGELFF
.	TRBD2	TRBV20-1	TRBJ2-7	TGCAGTGCTAGTGGGACTAACTCCTACGAGCAGTACTTC	CSASGTNSYEQYF
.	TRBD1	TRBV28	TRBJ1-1	TGTGCCAGCAGTTACAGGGGACAGATGAACACTGAAGCTTTCTTT	CASSYRGQMNTEAFF
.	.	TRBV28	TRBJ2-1	TGTGCCAGCGGGGGCGGGGGCTTAAGCTCCTACAATGAGCAGTTCTTC	CASGGGGLSSYNEQFF
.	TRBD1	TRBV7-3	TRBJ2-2	TGTGCCAGCAGCCAGACAGGGGGCAGCACCGGGGAGCTGTTTTTT	CASSQTGGSTGELFF
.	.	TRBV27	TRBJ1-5	TGTGCCAGCACTCCCACAATCGGAGGGTGGGCCGAGTGGGGCAATCAGCCCCAGCATTTT	CASTPTIGGWAEWGNQPQHF
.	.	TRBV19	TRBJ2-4	TGTGCCAGTAGTATATCCGGGGTCAAAAACATTCAGTACTTC	CASSISGVKNIQYF
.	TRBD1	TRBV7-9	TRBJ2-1	TGTGCCAGCAGCTTACGTGATTCCCCGACAGGGGGCTACAATGAGCAGTTCTTC	CASSLRDSPTGGYNEQFF
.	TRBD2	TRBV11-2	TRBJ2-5	TGTGCCAGCAGCCCCGCCCTAGCGGGGCCCCAAGAGACCCAGTACTTC	CASSPALAGPQETQYF
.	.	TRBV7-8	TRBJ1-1	TGTGCCAGCAGCCCCAGGGGAGGGTTTAACACTGAAGCTTTCTTT	CASSPRGGFNTEAFF
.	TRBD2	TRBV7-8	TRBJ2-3	TGTGCCAGCAGCTTAGGGACTAGCGGGGATATTAGCACAGATACGCAGTATTTT	CASSLGTSGDISTDTQYF
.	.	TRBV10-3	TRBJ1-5	TGTGCCATCAGTGACTACGGGCCAGGGAAGAGTCAGCCCCAGCATTTT	CAISDYGPGKSQPQHF
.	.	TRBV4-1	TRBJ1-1	TGCGCCAGCAGCCAAGAGTACCCGACAGAAGCTTTCTTT	CASSQEYPTEAFF
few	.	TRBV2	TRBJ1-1	TGTGCCAGCAAGAACAGGGTAATGGACACTGAAGCTTTCTTT	CASKNRVMDTEAFF
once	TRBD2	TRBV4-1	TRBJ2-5	TGCGCCAGCAGCCCCCTTTTAGGGACTAGTCTTAGGACCCAGTACTTC	CASSPLLGTSLRTQYF
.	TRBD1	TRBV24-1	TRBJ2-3	TGTGCCGCCGGACAGGGTGCCACAGATACGCAGTATTTT	CAAGQGATDTQYF
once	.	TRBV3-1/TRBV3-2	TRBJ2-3	TGTGCCAGCAGCCAACAAACCGGGACTACAGATACGCAGTATTTT	CASSQQTGTTDTQYF
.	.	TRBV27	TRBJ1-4	TGTGCCAGCAGTTATAACAGGGAGAGAATGGGAAAACTGTTTTTT	CASSYNRERMGKLFF
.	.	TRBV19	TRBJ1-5	TGTGCCAGTAGTCCCACCGGGACACTCGGTCAGCCCCAGCATTTT	CASSPTGTLGQPQHF
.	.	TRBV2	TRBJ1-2	TGTGCCAGCAGTGAACTTGGCGGAAACGGCTATGGCTACACCTTC	CASSELGGNGYGYTF